Here is one TCR beta chain with its context. The antigen is unknown. This sample is part of a study of T cell clonotyping in hematopoietic cell transplantation. In the study overall: Recipient samples before transplant were obtained post-cytoreduction. Study-wide results and caveats: Graft donor and pretransplant recipient Inverse Simpson Index values predicted broader posttransplant TCR diversity.

Between the trimmed V and J ends, which lost 3 bases and 9 bases, there was a span of 11 bases. The length of the CDR3 is 11 residues. Germline V gene data show CDR1 as DFQATT and CDR2 as SNEGSKA (reference sequence). Measured with immunoSEQ multiplex PCR; TCRdb has only the in-frame clones, and not every one. The sample lists roughly 17,000 clones; about 92% were seen once. Time point given: recipient sample about 28 days before transplant, after cytoreduction. Specimen: peripheral blood mononuclear cells, collected before stem cell transplant. This receptor was identified in a man between 18 and 29 years old with biphenotypic leukemia. Some clones in this sample may be carry-over from other donors' samples. V and J are TRBV20-1 and TRBJ2-5; D is undetermined. The CDR3 DNA follows: TGCAGTGCTAGTCAACTCCTACCCCAGTACTTC. Translating it yields CSASQLLPQYF.